This entry describes one T cell receptor beta chain. The data belong to a study of blood T cell repertoires in COVID-19. About the research overall: The analysed material was cDNA or gDNA that came from T cells, B-cell-depleted T cells, or PBMCs.

Source study methods: Cell counts per sample came from amplifying reference gene primers. Clones were read by immunoSEQ multiplex PCR, and TCRdb kept only the in-frame ones, dropping some. V and J calls plus clone size are reproduced from that table; the DNA served to infer D and trimming. The sample records some 130,000 clones, 60% to 80% being singletons. V gave up 5 bases and J gave up 1 base, with 5 bases separating them. There are 13 residues in the CDR3. The germline CDR1 and CDR2 sequences are MNHEY and SMNVEV (reference sequence). Specimen: peripheral blood. This receptor was taken from a man aged 60 to 69 who had recovered from COVID-19. This chain uses TRBV27 with TRBJ2-2; no firm D call. Here the CDR3 DNA reads TGTGCCAGCAGTCCTTTGAACACCGGGGAGCTGTTTTTT. Its protein is CASSPLNTGELFF.